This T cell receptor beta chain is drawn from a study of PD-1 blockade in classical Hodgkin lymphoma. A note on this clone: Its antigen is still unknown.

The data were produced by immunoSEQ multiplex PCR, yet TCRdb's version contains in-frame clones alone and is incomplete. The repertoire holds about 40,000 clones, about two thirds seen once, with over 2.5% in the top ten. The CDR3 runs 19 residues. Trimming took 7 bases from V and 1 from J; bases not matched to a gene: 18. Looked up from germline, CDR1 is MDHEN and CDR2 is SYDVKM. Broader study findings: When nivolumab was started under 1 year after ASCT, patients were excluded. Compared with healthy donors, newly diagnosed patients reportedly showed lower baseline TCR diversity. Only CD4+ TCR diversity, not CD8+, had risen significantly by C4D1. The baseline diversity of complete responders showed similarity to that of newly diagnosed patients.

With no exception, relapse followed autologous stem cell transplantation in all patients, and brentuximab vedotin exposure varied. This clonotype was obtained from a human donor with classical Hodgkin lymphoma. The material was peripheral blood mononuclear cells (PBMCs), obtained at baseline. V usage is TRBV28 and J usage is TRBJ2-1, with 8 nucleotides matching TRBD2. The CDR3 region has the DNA TGTGCCAGCAACCACCCTGCCGCCCAGCGGGAGAATTCCTACAATGAGCAGTTCTTC. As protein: CASNHPAAQRENSYNEQFF.